These T cell receptor beta chains were read from a single sample in a study of T cell responses to AZD1222 COVID-19 vaccine. Measured with immunoSEQ multiplex PCR; TCRdb has only the in-frame clones, and not every one. The sample holds about 72,000 clones, around nine tenths seen once. The material was peripheral blood, obtained on day 0 of AZD1222 vaccination. All receptors derive from an adult in good health. Each CDR3 is given with its conserved first and last residue. A D gene is named only where the DNA matches it firmly. Clone sizes are given selectively: once, few, many, or a class where the clone is expanded.

D	V	J	size	CDR3	DNA
.	TRBV19	TRBJ2-5	.	CASPRQETQYF	TGTGCCAGCCCGCGGCAAGAGACCCAGTACTTC
.	TRBV9	TRBJ2-2	few	CASSVDRTPGTGELFF	TGTGCCAGCAGCGTAGACAGGACCCCTGGGACCGGGGAGCTGTTTTTT
TRBD1	TRBV2	TRBJ1-2	.	CASSTDRGPGFYGYTF	TGTGCCAGCAGCACTGACAGGGGGCCGGGTTTTTATGGCTACACCTTC
.	TRBV11-2	TRBJ1-1	.	CASSLQRNTEAFF	TGTGCCAGCAGCTTACAGAGAAACACTGAAGCTTTCTTT
.	TRBV5-1	TRBJ1-2	.	CASSDKTDFYGYTF	TGCGCCAGCAGCGACAAGACTGATTTCTATGGCTACACCTTC
.	TRBV28	TRBJ1-2	.	CASSLSYLGYTF	TGTGCCAGCAGTTTATCATATCTCGGCTACACCTTC
.	TRBV11-3	TRBJ2-1	.	CASSLGTPDEQFF	TGTGCCAGCAGCCTTGGGACGCCGGATGAGCAGTTCTTC
.	TRBV5-1	TRBJ2-1	.	CASSYRDGGPYNEQFF	TGCGCCAGCAGCTACAGGGACGGGGGTCCTTACAATGAGCAGTTCTTC
.	TRBV2	TRBJ1-6	.	CASTLDSRTDSPLHF	TGTGCCAGCACCCTGGACAGCAGGACAGATTCACCCCTCCACTTT
TRBD1	TRBV5-1	TRBJ2-2	.	CASSPDWTGTNTGELFF	TGCGCCAGCAGCCCCGACTGGACAGGAACCAACACCGGGGAGCTGTTTTTT